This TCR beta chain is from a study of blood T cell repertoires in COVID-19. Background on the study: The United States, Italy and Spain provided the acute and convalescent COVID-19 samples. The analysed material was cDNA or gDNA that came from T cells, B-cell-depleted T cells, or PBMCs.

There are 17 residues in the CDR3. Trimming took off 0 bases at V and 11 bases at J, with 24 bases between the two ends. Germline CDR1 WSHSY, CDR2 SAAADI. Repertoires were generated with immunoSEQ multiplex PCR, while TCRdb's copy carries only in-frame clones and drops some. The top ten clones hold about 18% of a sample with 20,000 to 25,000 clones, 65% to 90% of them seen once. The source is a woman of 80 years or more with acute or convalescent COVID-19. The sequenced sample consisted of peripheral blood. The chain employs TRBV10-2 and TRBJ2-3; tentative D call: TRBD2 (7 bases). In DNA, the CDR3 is TGCGCCAGCAGTGAGTCAGGGGGGGGGACTCTTCTTGAGGAGCAGTATTTT. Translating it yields CASSESGGGTLLEEQYF.